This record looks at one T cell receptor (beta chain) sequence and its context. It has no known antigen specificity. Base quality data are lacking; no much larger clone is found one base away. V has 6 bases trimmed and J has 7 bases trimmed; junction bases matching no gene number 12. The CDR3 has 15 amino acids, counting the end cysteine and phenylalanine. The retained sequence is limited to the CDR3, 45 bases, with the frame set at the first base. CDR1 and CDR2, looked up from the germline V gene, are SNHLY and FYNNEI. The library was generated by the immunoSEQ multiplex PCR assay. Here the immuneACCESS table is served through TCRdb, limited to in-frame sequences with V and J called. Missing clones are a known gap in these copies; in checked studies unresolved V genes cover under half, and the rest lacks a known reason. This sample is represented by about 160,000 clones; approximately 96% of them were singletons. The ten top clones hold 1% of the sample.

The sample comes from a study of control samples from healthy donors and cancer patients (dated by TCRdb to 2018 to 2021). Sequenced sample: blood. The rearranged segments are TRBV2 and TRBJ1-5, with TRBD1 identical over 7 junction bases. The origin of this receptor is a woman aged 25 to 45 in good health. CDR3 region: CASRLTTGTGQPQHF. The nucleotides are TGTGCCAGCAGGCTTACGACAGGGACGGGCCAGCCCCAGCATTTT.